The clone carrying this TCR beta chain has a handful of counts. Its antigen is currently unknown. Per sorted-subset replicate PCR, input was approximately 0.2 ug DNA, representing about 32,000 T cell genomes. Profiling relied on immunoSEQ multiplex PCR, and the TCRdb table lists in-frame clones only, not all of them. This table holds about 1 million clones, about 77% found once. This sample stems from a study of shared clonotypes between healthy human individuals. Study-wide points: The diversity represented, both genetic and in exposure history, was limited by few donors. The rarefaction results pointed to incomplete sorted-subset sequencing despite large depth.

Germline assignment: CDR1 SGHNT and CDR2 YYREEE (reference sequence). The CDR3 runs 13 residues. The V gene lost 5 bases and the J gene lost 2 bases, with 9 bases spanning the gap. Sample: memory CD4+ T cells sorted from blood. Subset given: CD45RA-negative fraction. This clonotype was sampled from a man aged 18 to 29 in good health. J is TRBJ2-3 and V is TRBV5-4; D ambiguous. The CDR3 coding sequence is TGTGCCAGCAGGGCAGGCTTCACAGATACGCAGTATTTT. It specifies CASRAGFTDTQYF.